This T cell receptor (beta chain) was identified during a study of shared clonotypes between healthy human individuals. Generated by immunoSEQ multiplex PCR, the TCRdb table keeps only in-frame clones and is missing some. The table has 600,000 to 800,000 clones, approximately 72% seen once; the top ten hold about 1.7%. V was shortened by 1 base and J by 6 bases, with 7 bases between the two germline ends. CDR1 is DFQATT, CDR2 SNEGSKA, per germline (reference sequence). This CDR3 comprises 11 residues. Sequencing was performed on memory CD4+ T cells sorted from blood. The subset here: CD45RA-negative fraction. This chain connects TRBV20-1 to TRBJ2-7, with unresolved D. This TCR was sampled from a woman aged 25 to 39 in good health. Here the CDR3 reads CSARALGEQYF. DNA of the CDR3: TGCAGTGCTAGAGCCCTTGGCGAGCAGTACTTC.